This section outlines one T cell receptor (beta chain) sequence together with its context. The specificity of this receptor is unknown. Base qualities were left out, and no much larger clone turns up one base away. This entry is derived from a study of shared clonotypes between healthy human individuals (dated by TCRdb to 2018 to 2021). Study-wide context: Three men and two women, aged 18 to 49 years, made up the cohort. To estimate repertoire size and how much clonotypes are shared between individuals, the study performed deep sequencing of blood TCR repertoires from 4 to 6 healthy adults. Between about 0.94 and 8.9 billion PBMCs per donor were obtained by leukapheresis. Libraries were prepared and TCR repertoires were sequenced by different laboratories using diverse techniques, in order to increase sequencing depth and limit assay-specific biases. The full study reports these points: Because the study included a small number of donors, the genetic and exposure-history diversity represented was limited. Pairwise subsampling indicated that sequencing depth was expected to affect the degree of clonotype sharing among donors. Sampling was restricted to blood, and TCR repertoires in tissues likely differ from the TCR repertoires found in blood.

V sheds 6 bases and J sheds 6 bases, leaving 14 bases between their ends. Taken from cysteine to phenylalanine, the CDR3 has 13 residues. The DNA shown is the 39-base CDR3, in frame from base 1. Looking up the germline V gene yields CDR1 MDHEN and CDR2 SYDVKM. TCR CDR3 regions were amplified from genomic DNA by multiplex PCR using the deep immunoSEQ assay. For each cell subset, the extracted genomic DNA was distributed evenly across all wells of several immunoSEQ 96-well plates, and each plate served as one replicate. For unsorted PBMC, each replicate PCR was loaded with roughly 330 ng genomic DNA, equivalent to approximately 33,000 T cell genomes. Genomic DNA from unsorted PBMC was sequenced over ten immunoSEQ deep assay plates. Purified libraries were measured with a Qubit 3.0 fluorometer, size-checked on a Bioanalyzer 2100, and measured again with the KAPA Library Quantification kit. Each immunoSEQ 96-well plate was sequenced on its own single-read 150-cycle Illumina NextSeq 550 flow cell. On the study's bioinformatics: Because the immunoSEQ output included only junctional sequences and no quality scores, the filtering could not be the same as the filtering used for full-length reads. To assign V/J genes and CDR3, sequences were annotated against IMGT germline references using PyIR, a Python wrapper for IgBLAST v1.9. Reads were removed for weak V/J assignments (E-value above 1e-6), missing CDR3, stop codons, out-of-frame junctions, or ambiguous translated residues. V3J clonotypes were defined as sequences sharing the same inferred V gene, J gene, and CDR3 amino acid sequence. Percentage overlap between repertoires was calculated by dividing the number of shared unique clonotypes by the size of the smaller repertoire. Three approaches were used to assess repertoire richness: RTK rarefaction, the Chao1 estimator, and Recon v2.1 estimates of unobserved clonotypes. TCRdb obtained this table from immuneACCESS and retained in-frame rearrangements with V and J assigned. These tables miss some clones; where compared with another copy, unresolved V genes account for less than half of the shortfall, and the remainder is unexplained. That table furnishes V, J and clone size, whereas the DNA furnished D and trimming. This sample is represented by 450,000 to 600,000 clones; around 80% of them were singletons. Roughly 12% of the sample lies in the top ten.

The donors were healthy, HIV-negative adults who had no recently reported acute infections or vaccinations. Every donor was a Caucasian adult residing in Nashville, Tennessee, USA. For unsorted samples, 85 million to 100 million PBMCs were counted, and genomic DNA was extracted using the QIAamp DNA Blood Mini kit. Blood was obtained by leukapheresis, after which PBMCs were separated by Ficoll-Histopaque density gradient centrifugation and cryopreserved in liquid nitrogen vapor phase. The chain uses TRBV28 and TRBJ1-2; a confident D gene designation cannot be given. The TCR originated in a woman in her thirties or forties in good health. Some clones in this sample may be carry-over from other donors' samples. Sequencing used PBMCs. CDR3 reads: CASSSTTGHGYTF. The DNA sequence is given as TGTGCCAGCAGCTCGACTACTGGCCATGGCTACACCTTC.